This is a list of T cell receptor beta chains from one sample in a study of T cell changes during pregnancy in multiple sclerosis. Using immunoSEQ multiplex PCR, the repertoire was profiled, and TCRdb retains in-frame clones only, with some absent. The sample lists 25,000 to 30,000 clones; approximately 90% were seen once. The sample consisted of CD8+ T cells from peripheral blood mononuclear cells, taken in the second trimester of pregnancy. The receptors stem from a female donor with multiple sclerosis, enrolled in a pregnancy study. CDR3s include the opening cysteine and the closing phenylalanine or tryptophan.

j_gene | v_gene | CDR3aa
TRBJ2-1 | TRBV4-3 | CASSQDGVAGDNEQFF
TRBJ2-2 | TRBV6-1 | CASRGQGATGELFF
TRBJ2-1 | TRBV28 | CASSSYAGGYNEQFF
TRBJ2-2 | TRBV6-4 | CASSDGQGAGELFF
TRBJ1-1 | TRBV10-3 | CAISENFDRGMNTEAFF
TRBJ1-1 | TRBV27 | CASSFTGTNTEAFF
TRBJ2-1 | TRBV7-8 | CASSLAAGGSYNEQFF
TRBJ1-6 | TRBV4-3 | CASSQEWTGNSPLHF
TRBJ2-1 | TRBV28 | CASSFHPREGLHNEQFF
TRBJ2-7 | TRBV5-1 | CASSLRGIDYEQYF
TRBJ2-7 | TRBV28 | CASSLPGGSYEQYF
TRBJ2-7 | TRBV15 | CATSPWTDSYEQYF
TRBJ2-5 | TRBV11-2 | CASSRLALGQETQYF
TRBJ2-1 | TRBV27 | CASSFRGNEQFF
TRBJ2-7 | TRBV5-6 | CASSFTRQGGGEQYF
TRBJ2-2 | TRBV30 | CAWSTLAGFANTGELFF
TRBJ1-5 | TRBV2 | CASTRTGGNQPQHF
TRBJ1-6 | TRBV5-6 | CASSLAMSGSPLHF
TRBJ2-3 | TRBV28 | CASSSLAGGRDTQYF
TRBJ2-5 | TRBV4-3 | CASSQDDSGGALGETQYF
TRBJ2-1 | TRBV11-1 | CASSLPGEMDEQFF
TRBJ2-3 | TRBV28 | CASTPPGIGTDTQYF
TRBJ2-7 | TRBV6-5 | CASSRRDSYEQYF
TRBJ1-2 | TRBV27 | CASSLSKGAGYGYTF
TRBJ1-4 | TRBV14 | CASSQGGQANEKLFF